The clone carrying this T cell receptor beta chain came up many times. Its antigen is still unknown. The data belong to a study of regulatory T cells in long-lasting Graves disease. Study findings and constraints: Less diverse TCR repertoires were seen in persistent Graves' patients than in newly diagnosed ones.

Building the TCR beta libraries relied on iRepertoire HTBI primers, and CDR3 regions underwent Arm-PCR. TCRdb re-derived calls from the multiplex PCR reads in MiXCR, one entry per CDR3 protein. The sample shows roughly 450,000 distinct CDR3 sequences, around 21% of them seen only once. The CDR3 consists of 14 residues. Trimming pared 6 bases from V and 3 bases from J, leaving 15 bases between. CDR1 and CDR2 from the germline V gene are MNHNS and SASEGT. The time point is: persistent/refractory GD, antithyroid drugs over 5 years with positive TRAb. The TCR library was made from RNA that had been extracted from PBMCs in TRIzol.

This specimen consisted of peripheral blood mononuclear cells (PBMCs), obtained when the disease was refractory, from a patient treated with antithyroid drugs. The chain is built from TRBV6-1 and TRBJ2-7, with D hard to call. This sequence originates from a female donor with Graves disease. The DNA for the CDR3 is TGTGCCAGCAGACCTCGGTCGGCGTTCTACGAGCAGTACTTC. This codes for CASRPRSAFYEQYF.